There are a few counts of the clone carrying this T cell receptor beta chain. Its antigen is as yet unknown. Amplification of TCR beta CDR3 regions was performed using RNA transcripts as template. When the TCR CDR3 underwent first-round RT-PCR, the HTBI primer set was used. TCRdb reprocessed the multiplex PCR reads with MiXCR, giving one entry per CDR3 protein. The data hold approximately 530,000 distinct CDR3 sequences, with 15% to 20% observed a single time. Germline V gene lookup returns CDR1 MDHEN and CDR2 SYDVKM. Trimming removed 2 bases at V and 1 base at J, with 16 bases between. The CDR3 is 17 residues long. The data derive from a study of T cells in Graves' hyperthyroidism and ophthalmopathy. Study-level information: Peripheral blood was obtained at initial diagnosis, preceding any treatment. Study conclusions and caveats: Ophthalmopathy stood apart from stable hyperthyroidism in a 13 V-J model. Most clonotypes that expanded in the thyroid above 0.001 also showed up in blood.

The source is a man in his forties with Graves' ophthalmopathy. Sequenced input: blood. The V call is TRBV28, the J call TRBJ2-3, with D perhaps matching TRBD2 (6 bases). The CDR3 bases are TGTGCCAGCAGTTTAACCGGACTCCCGGGGGGCACAGATACGCAGTATTTT. Encoded protein: CASSLTGLPGGTDTQYF.